One and the same sample provided the 19 T cell receptor beta chains below, sequenced in a study of blood T cell repertoires in COVID-19. The data were produced by immunoSEQ multiplex PCR, yet TCRdb's version contains in-frame clones alone and is incomplete. The profile shows a few hundred thousand clones, just over 85% of them singletons. Sequencing was performed on PBMCs or T cells enriched from blood (not recorded which). All receptors derive from a woman aged 40 to 50 with acute COVID-19.

V is TRBV11-3 and J is TRBJ2-3; D not certain. The CDR3 extends over 16 amino acids. V was clipped by 1 base and J by 1 base, with 12 bases between them. Germline lookup yields CDR1 SGHNT and CDR2 YENEEA. The CDR3 DNA sequence: TGTGCCAGCAGCTTAGGATCGGTACCACGCACAGATACGCAGTATTTT. Translation gives CASSLGSVPRTDTQYF.

This clone showed up just once. The V gene is TRBV12-1, the J gene TRBJ2-5; TRBD2 is the table's D call, not checked against the DNA. TRBV12-1 is shown as a pseudogene. The CDR3 consists of 21 residues. The CDR3 DNA follows: TGTGCCAGCAGCTTTCATATACACCACCCCATTACTAGCGTGCCCCAAGAGACCCAGTACTTC. It codes for CASSFHIHHPITSVPQETQYF.

In regard to this clone: An end of the junction does not agree with germline; a read error may underlie this. The genes are TRBV6-5 and TRBJ2-7, with TRBD2 identical over 10 bases. This CDR3 contains 15 residues. Per the germline V gene, CDR1 is MNHEY and CDR2 is SVGAGI. Written as DNA, the CDR3 is TGTGCCAGCAGTCCAAGCGGGGGGGCGTTCGACGAGCAGTGCTTC. Its translation is CASSPSGGAFDEQCF.

The rearrangement uses TRBV7-9 and TRBJ2-1; 7 nucleotides line up with TRBD1. Germline V gene lookup returns CDR1 SEHNR and CDR2 FQNEAQ (reference sequence). The ends lost 1 base at V and 0 bases at J; junction bases unmatched: 9. The CDR3 totals 18 residues. As DNA, the CDR3 is TGTGCCAGCAGCTTAGTACAGGGGTCCCTCTCCTCCTACAATGAGCAGTTCTTC. Protein: CASSLVQGSLSSYNEQFF.

This chain's CDR3 is CASSRELVTGELFF. The DNA of the CDR3 is TGCGCCAGCAGCCGAGAACTAGTAACCGGGGAGCTGTTTTTT. V is TRBV4-3 and J is TRBJ2-2, with D possibly being TRBD2 (5 bases). Germline assignment: CDR1 LGHNA and CDR2 YSLEER. The CDR3 runs to 14 residues. V lost 4 bases and J lost 5, with 11 bases in between.

V is TRBV28 and J is TRBJ2-5, with a possible D match to TRBD1 (5 bases). Per the germline V gene, CDR1 is MDHEN and CDR2 is SYDVKM. V dropped 3 bases and J dropped 4 bases, with 24 bases sitting between them. The CDR3 consists of 18 residues. DNA of the CDR3: TGTGCCAGCAGTTTTCACGGCAAGGGGAAGGCGTCAAGAGAGACCCAGTACTTC. Its translation is CASSFHGKGKASRETQYF. Full variable domain (missing parts from reference TRBV28 and TRBJ2-5): DVKVTQSSRYLVKRTGEKVFLECVQDMDHENMFWYRQDPGLGLRLIYFSYDVKMKEKGDIPEGYSVSREKKERFSLILESASTNQTSMYLCASSFHGKGKASRETQYFGPGTRLLVL.

This clone was counted a single time. The chain recombines TRBV11-2 with TRBJ2-1; a possible D gene is TRBD2 (5 bases). Germline loops: CDR1 SGHAT, CDR2 FQNNGV. The CDR3 has 13 amino acids. The V end was cut by 4 bases, the J end by 8 bases, with 12 bases between. This CDR3 is CASSSYWGDEQFF. CDR3 bases: TGTGCCAGCAGCTCTTACTGGGGAGATGAGCAGTTCTTC.

V usage is TRBV3-1 (or the pseudogene TRBV3-2) and J usage is TRBJ2-3, with D possibly TRBD1 on 6 matching bases. Trimming left V 4 bases short and J 11 bases short, with 16 bases between. Germline CDR1 LGHDT, CDR2 YNNKEL (reference sequence). The CDR3 extends over 13 amino acids. CDR3 in DNA: TGTGCCAGCAGCCCCCTAAAACAGACAGGGCAGTATTTT. Its protein is CASSPLKQTGQYF.

This sequence joins TRBV9 and TRBJ1-1, with a weak D call TRBD1 (5 bases). Trimming took off 6 bases at V and 0 bases at J, with 15 bases between the two ends. The CDR3 runs 15 residues. In germline, CDR1 is SGDLS, CDR2 YYNGEE. As DNA, the CDR3 is TGTGCCAGCAACCCTACGCCAGGGCTGAACACTGAAGCTTTCTTT. It is translated as CASNPTPGLNTEAFF.

This chain joins TRBV5-5 and TRBJ1-3; possibly TRBD1 for D (5 bases). CDR3 length: 17 amino acids. Germline values: CDR1 SGHKS, CDR2 YYEKEE (reference sequence). The germline V and J ends were trimmed by 6 bases and 0 bases, with 19 bases remaining between them. CDR3 sequence: CASTPWGNPGSGNTIYF. For the CDR3, the DNA is TGTGCCAGCACCCCGTGGGGCAACCCCGGCTCTGGAAACACCATATATTTT.

V usage is TRBV25-1 and J usage is TRBJ1-1, with 9 nucleotides matching TRBD1. V shed 11 bases and J 7 bases; nucleotides not matched to a gene: 8. Looked up from germline, CDR1 is MGHDK and CDR2 is SYGVNS. The CDR3 consists of 12 residues. As DNA, the CDR3 is TGTGCCTGCGGGGGACAGGGCGTTGAAGCTTTCTTT. This translates into CACGGQGVEAFF.

The chain carries TRBV29-1 and TRBJ1-2; possibly TRBD1 for D (6 bases). The V gene's germline CDR1 is SQVTM and CDR2 ANQGSEA. The CDR3 covers 12 residues. Deletions cut 1 base from V and 8 bases from J, with 11 bases between. As DNA, the CDR3 is TGCAGCGTTGAAGTGGTCAGGGGCGGCTACACCTTC. This codes for CSVEVVRGGYTF.

This chain joins TRBV4-1 and TRBJ1-2; no clear D gene. Germline CDR1 is MGHRA and CDR2 is YSYEKL. The CDR3 contains 15 residues. The V gene lost 2 bases and the J gene lost 2 bases, with 12 bases spanning the gap. CDR3 DNA sequence: TGCGCCAGCAGCCAAAACACACCCGGGAACTATGGCTACACCTTC. Its protein product is CASSQNTPGNYGYTF.

The J gene is TRBJ2-1, the V gene TRBV7-2; 8 nucleotides match TRBD1. CDR1 SGHTA and CDR2 FQGNSA come from the germline V gene. Germline trimming cut 5 bases from V and 0 bases from J; bases unmatched to any gene: 3. This CDR3 has 15 amino acids. The chain's CDR3 is CASSRDRLSYNEQFF. CDR3 nucleotides: TGTGCCAGCAGCCGGGACAGGCTCTCCTACAATGAGCAGTTCTTC. Complete variable domain (other parts from reference TRBV7-2 and TRBJ2-1): GAGVSQSPSNKVTEKGKDVELRCDPISGHTALYWYRQSLGQGLEFLIYFQGNSAPDKSGLPSDRFSAERTGGSVSTLTIQRTQQEDSAVYLCASSRDRLSYNEQFFGPGTRLTVL.

The V gene is TRBV7-2, the J gene TRBJ2-7, with 7 positions matching TRBD2. The CDR3 is 15 residues long. V was pared by 8 bases and J by 0 bases, with 10 bases of the junction left unmatched. CDR1 and CDR2 (germline): SGHTA, FQGNSA. The CDR3 DNA reads as TGTGCCAGCGGGAGGGACGAAAGGAGCTCCTACGAGCAGTACTTC. Translating it yields CASGRDERSSYEQYF.

This clone came up a few times. The V and J genes are TRBV11-2 and TRBJ1-1; 10 nucleotides align to TRBD1. After removal of 4 bases from V and 4 bases from J, the junction contained 6 bases not matched to a gene. The CDR3 is 15 residues long. CDR1 SGHAT and CDR2 FQNNGV come from the germline V gene. CDR3 sequence (DNA): TGTGCCAGCAGCTCGACAGGGGGCGCGGGCACTGAAGCTTTCTTT. It yields the protein CASSSTGGAGTEAFF. The full variable domain, rest sourced from reference TRBV11-2 and TRBJ1-1, is EAGVAQSPRYKIIEKRQSVAFWCNPISGHATLYWYQQILGQGPKLLIQFQNNGVVDDSQLPKDRFSAERLKGVDSTLKIQPAKLEDSAVYLCASSSTGGAGTEAFFGQGTRLTVV.

The CDR3 protein is CSVDSRDRGNEQFF. CDR3 bases: TGCAGCGTTGACAGCCGGGACAGAGGCAATGAGCAGTTCTTC. The chain couples TRBV29-1 to TRBJ2-1, with 7 bases lining up with TRBD1. The ends lost 3 bases at V and 6 bases at J; junction bases unmatched: 8. Germline loops: CDR1 SQVTM, CDR2 ANQGSEA. This CDR3 contains 14 residues.

The chain couples TRBV12-3 or TRBV12-4 to TRBJ1-4, with D tentatively TRBD1 (5 bases). Trimming pared 5 bases from V and 8 bases from J, leaving 12 bases between. The CDR3 is 13 residues long. This CDR3 is CASSGQGGEKLFF. For the CDR3, the DNA is TGTGCCAGCAGTGGCCAGGGTGGCGAAAAACTGTTTTTT.

V and J are TRBV29-1 and TRBJ1-3; D unresolved. V lost 4 bases, J lost 0 bases, and 10 bases lay in between. In germline, CDR1 is SQVTM, CDR2 ANQGSEA. The CDR3 extends over 14 amino acids. In DNA, the CDR3 is TGCAGCGTTGCTCAGGCAACCTCTGGAAACACCATATATTTT. Translating it yields CSVAQATSGNTIYF.